One and the same sample provided the 20 T cell receptor beta chains below, sequenced in a study of blood T cell repertoires in COVID-19 (dated by TCRdb to 2020 to 2021). Library prep was done by the immunoSEQ multiplex PCR assay. TCRdb retrieved this table from immuneACCESS and kept in-frame rearrangements only. Not all clones are present; in checked studies, unresolved V genes account for under half, and no reason is known for the remainder. Across this sample there are tens of thousands of clones, with roughly nine tenths seen only once. The ten largest clones take up around 5% of the sample. The sample consisted of peripheral blood. Receptors originate from a human donor in a cohort sampled during active COVID-19.

The chain carries TRBV7-9 and TRBJ2-1; D possibly corresponds to TRBD1 (6 bases). The V gene's germline CDR1 is SEHNR and CDR2 FQNEAQ (reference sequence). The CDR3 contains 17 residues. V lost 5 bases and J 0 bases, leaving 17 bases between the germline ends. CDR3 protein: CASSADSSVSSYNEQFF. For the CDR3, the DNA is TGTGCCAGCAGCGCGGACAGTAGTGTGAGCTCCTACAATGAGCAGTTCTTC.

The gene calls are TRBV9 and TRBJ1-5; D perhaps matches TRBD1 (5 bases). The CDR3 consists of 14 residues. Trimming pared 0 bases from V and 5 bases from J, leaving 9 bases between. Germline CDR1 and CDR2: SGDLS and YYNGEE. The CDR3 here is CASSVEQGDQPQHF. DNA of the CDR3: TGTGCCAGCAGCGTAGAGCAGGGCGATCAGCCCCAGCATTTT.

This clone was seen just once. This chain links TRBV5-4 with TRBJ1-6, with a tentative D call TRBD1 (6 bases). The CDR3 covers 15 residues. Germline values: CDR1 SGHNT, CDR2 YYREEE (reference sequence). Deletions cut 0 bases from V and 10 bases from J, with 14 bases between. The CDR3 DNA reads as TGTGCCAGCAGCTTGGGGGGGGGCTCGGGGTCACCCCTCCACTTT. It translates to CASSLGGGSGSPLHF.

The chain combines TRBV7-8 with TRBJ2-7, with 9 bases aligning to TRBD2. There are 15 residues in the CDR3. The V and J ends lost 4 bases and 3 bases, in that order; junction bases with no gene match: 7. Germline assignment: CDR1 SGHVS and CDR2 FQNEAQ. The CDR3 bases are TGTGCCAGCAGCTCGGGGGTAGCGGGGGTCTACGAGCAGTACTTC. Its translation is CASSSGVAGVYEQYF.

CDR3 sequence (DNA): TGTGCCAGCAGCGGGGGACTAGCGGGGGAACAGAACACCGGGGAGCTGTTTTTT. This gives the protein CASSGGLAGEQNTGELFF. This chain connects TRBV9 to TRBJ2-2, with TRBD2 identical over 14 bases. In germline, CDR1 is SGDLS, CDR2 YYNGEE. V was clipped by 3 bases and J by 1 base; unmatched bases: 5. The CDR3 is 18 amino acids. Full variable domain (rest looked up from reference TRBV9 and TRBJ2-2): DSGVTQTPKHLITATGQRVTLRCSPRSGDLSVYWYQQSLDQGLQFLIQYYNGEERAKGNILERFSAQQFPDLHSELNLSSLELGDSALYFCASSGGLAGEQNTGELFFGEGSRLTVL.

The rearrangement joins TRBV28 to TRBJ2-7; 9 nucleotides match TRBD1. Germline V gene data show CDR1 as MDHEN and CDR2 as SYDVKM. CDR3 length: 15 residues. The ends lost 4 bases at V and 4 bases at J; junction bases unmatched: 8. CDR3 loop: CASSSAHGTGYEQYF. The DNA for the CDR3 is TGTGCCAGCAGTTCAGCCCACGGGACAGGGTACGAGCAGTACTTC.

The J gene is TRBJ1-2, the V gene TRBV5-6; D might be TRBD1 (5 bases). From germline, CDR1 is SGHDT and CDR2 YYEEEE. This CDR3 region has 14 residues. Deletions cut 1 base from V and 2 bases from J, with 9 bases between. The CDR3 DNA reads as TGTGCCAGCAGCTTGACCGACAGCAACTATGGCTACACCTTC. It specifies CASSLTDSNYGYTF.

The gene calls are TRBV6-1 and TRBJ1-3; 7 positions match TRBD1. V lost 1 base to trimming and J lost 5 bases; unmatched junction nucleotides: 5. Germline V gene lookup returns CDR1 MNHNS and CDR2 SASEGT. This CDR3 contains 15 residues. CDR3 protein: CASSEERTGRNTIYF. Written as DNA, the CDR3 is TGTGCCAGCAGTGAAGAGAGGACAGGTAGAAACACCATATATTTT.

This clone occurred a few times. The chain combines TRBV7-3 with TRBJ1-1; the D is unclear. V was pared by 6 bases and J by 3 bases, with 23 bases between. Germline V gene lookup returns CDR1 SGHTA and CDR2 FQGTGA. There are 17 residues in the CDR3. The CDR3 here is CASSSIGPRGEDTEAFF. CDR3 sequence (DNA): TGTGCCAGCAGTTCTATCGGCCCCCGGGGTGAGGACACTGAAGCTTTCTTT.

This sequence joins TRBV6-5 and TRBJ2-7; weak D call: TRBD1 (6 bases). The CDR3 has 12 residues. The V gene lost 6 bases and the J gene lost 6 bases, with 12 bases spanning the gap. From germline, CDR1 is MNHEY and CDR2 SVGAGI. The CDR3 DNA reads as TGTGCCAGCAGACGGGACATGGGCGAGCAGTACTTC. It encodes CASRRDMGEQYF.

A single count supports this clone. The V gene is TRBV5-6, the J gene TRBJ1-6; TRBD1 is a possible D gene (5 bases). The CDR3 contains 14 residues. Trimming shortened V by 5 bases and J by 5 bases, and 11 bases separated the two germline ends. Germline assignment: CDR1 SGHDT and CDR2 YYEEEE. The CDR3 reads CASSQGVDNSPLHF. Written as DNA, the CDR3 is TGTGCCAGCAGTCAGGGTGTTGATAATTCACCCCTCCACTTT.

The rearrangement joins TRBV5-1 to TRBJ2-5; no firm D call. This CDR3 has 15 amino acids. CDR1 and CDR2 from the germline V gene are SGHRS and YFSETQ. Trimming left V 7 bases short and J 1 base short, with 17 bases between. The CDR3 coding sequence is TGCGCCAGCGCAAGAATCCTAAGTCCCCAAGAGACCCAGTACTTC. Translating it yields CASARILSPQETQYF.

V gene TRBV3-1 (or the pseudogene TRBV3-2) combines with J gene TRBJ2-1, with a tentative D call TRBD1 (6 bases). V gave up 1 base and J gave up 5 bases, with 12 bases separating them. The CDR3 extends over 15 amino acids. CDR1 is LGHDT and CDR2 is YNNKEL in the germline V gene (reference sequence). This CDR3 reads CASSQVLRGNNEQFF. The DNA of the CDR3 is TGTGCCAGCAGCCAAGTGCTAAGGGGGAACAATGAGCAGTTCTTC.

This clone has just one count. The chain employs TRBV12-3 or TRBV12-4 and TRBJ2-1; TRBD2 matches 8 bases. The CDR3 spans 13 residues. J gave up 6 bases and V 6 bases, and 4 bases lay outside the gene matches. As DNA, the CDR3 is TGTGCCAGCAGCGATAGCGGGATCAATGAGCAGTTCTTC. Translating gives CASSDSGINEQFF.

The CDR3 loop reads CASSLGLEGETQYF. The CDR3, as DNA: TGTGCCAGCAGCCTTGGGCTCGAGGGAGAGACCCAGTACTTC. The chain has TRBV11-3 and TRBJ2-5, with D tentatively TRBD2 (5 bases). The CDR3 is 14 residues long. The ends were cut back, 5 bases at V and 4 bases at J, with 14 bases in the middle. The germline V gene encodes CDR1 SGHNT and CDR2 YENEEA.

This clone has just a few counts. The rearrangement joins TRBV4-2 to TRBJ2-2; TRBD1 aligns across 7 bases. The CDR3 length is 17 residues. V lost 1 base and J lost 4; bases outside the gene matches: 9. Germline values: CDR1 LGHNA, CDR2 YNFKEQ. The CDR3 loop is CASSQGGGQAGTGELFF. Here the CDR3 DNA reads TGTGCCAGCAGCCAAGGAGGAGGACAGGCGGGCACCGGGGAGCTGTTTTTT.

The chain recombines TRBV5-5 with TRBJ1-1; 8 bases are shared with TRBD1. V lost 4 bases and J lost 8; bases outside the gene matches: 7. Germline CDR1 is SGHKS and CDR2 is YYEKEE (reference sequence). The CDR3 is 13 amino acids. The CDR3 bases are TGTGCCAGCAGCCCCAGAAGGGACAGGGAAGCTTTCTTT. It yields the protein CASSPRRDREAFF.

This sequence joins TRBV7-3 and TRBJ2-1; 7 bases match TRBD2. The CDR3 consists of 15 residues. Germline assignment: CDR1 SGHTA and CDR2 FQGTGA. V trimming: 3 bases; J trimming: 4 bases; junction bases outside the gene matches: 6. The CDR3 loop is CASSFSLAVYNEQFF. DNA for the CDR3: TGTGCCAGCAGCTTTTCGCTAGCGGTGTACAATGAGCAGTTCTTC.

V and J are TRBV2 and TRBJ1-5; the match to TRBD1 covers 10 bases. The CDR3 covers 15 residues. With V trimmed by 10 bases and J by 5 bases, 11 bases remained unmatched. Looked up from germline, CDR1 is SNHLY and CDR2 is FYNNEI. CDR3 bases: TGTGCCACCACATCGACCGGGACAGGGGATCAGCCCCAGCATTTT. Translating it yields CATTSTGTGDQPQHF. The complete variable domain, with remaining parts taken from reference TRBV2 and TRBJ1-5, reads EPEVTQTPSHQVTQMGQEVILRCVPISNHLYFYWYRQILGQKVEFLVSFYNNEISEKSEIFDDQFSVERPDGSNFTLKIRSTKLEDSAMYFCATTSTGTGDQPQHFGDGTRLSIL.

This clone was detected only once. J is TRBJ1-1 and V is TRBV7-6, with TRBD1 matching 7 bases. J gave up 0 bases and V 1 base, and 11 bases lay outside the gene matches. The V gene's germline CDR1 is SGHVS and CDR2 FNYEAQ. The CDR3 is 18 residues long. CDR3 DNA sequence: TGTGCCAGCAGCTTAGAGGCCCCACGGACAGGAATGAACACTGAAGCTTTCTTT. Encoded protein: CASSLEAPRTGMNTEAFF.